The 10 T cell receptor beta chains given below trace back to one sample, sequenced in a study of blood T cell repertoires in COVID-19. The data were produced by immunoSEQ multiplex PCR, yet TCRdb's version contains in-frame clones alone and is incomplete. This table has 350,000 or so clones, 90% appearing once. Material for sequencing was peripheral blood. Every receptor here comes from a young man with active or convalescent COVID-19.

This clone has a single count. The chain links TRBV24-1 to TRBJ2-5; 8 bases line up with TRBD2. The J segment lost 5 bases and the V segment lost 4 bases, leaving 8 bases of the junction unmatched. The CDR3 loop spans 15 amino acids. Germline CDR1 reads KGHDR; CDR2 reads SFDVKD. This chain's CDR3 is CATSEGERGRETQYF. In DNA, the CDR3 is TGTGCCACCAGTGAAGGGGAGCGGGGGCGGGAGACCCAGTACTTC.

V is TRBV10-1 and J is TRBJ2-7; 10 nucleotides align to TRBD1. The CDR3 sequence is 15 residues long. Looked up from germline, CDR1 is WNHNN and CDR2 is SYGVQD (reference sequence). V trimming: 6 bases; J trimming: 3 bases; junction bases outside the gene matches: 8. The CDR3 sequence is CASSPGQGTYYEQYF. In DNA form, the CDR3 reads TGCGCCAGCAGCCCGGGACAGGGGACGTACTACGAGCAGTACTTC.

The chain links TRBV10-1 to TRBJ2-3; TRBD2 aligns across 15 bases. Germline lookup yields CDR1 WNHNN and CDR2 SYGVQD (reference sequence). This CDR3 is built from 17 residues. V lost 9 bases and J lost 3; bases outside the gene matches: 10. CDR3 in DNA: TGCGCCAGATCCCCCGGGACTAGCGGGAGGAGGACAGATACGCAGTATTTT. This gives the protein CARSPGTSGRRTDTQYF.

The chain carries TRBV13 and TRBJ2-7; D might be TRBD1 (6 bases). Looked up from germline, CDR1 is PRHDT and CDR2 is FYEKMQ (reference sequence). The germline V and J ends were trimmed by 5 bases and 2 bases, with 16 bases remaining between them. The CDR3 is 15 residues long. CDR3 bases: TGTGCCAGCAGCCGCACAGGGACGGCCGCCTACGAGCAGTACTTC. It yields the protein CASSRTGTAAYEQYF.

The chain combines TRBV5-1 with TRBJ1-2, with D perhaps TRBD1 (5 bases). The germline V and J ends were trimmed by 3 bases and 6 bases, with 9 bases remaining between them. Germline CDR1 reads SGHRS; CDR2 reads YFSETQ. The CDR3 has 12 amino acids. As DNA, the CDR3 is TGCGCCAGCAGCTGGACCAGGGATGGCTACACCTTC. It specifies CASSWTRDGYTF.

V usage is TRBV7-2 and J usage is TRBJ1-4; D perhaps matches TRBD1 (5 bases). V lost 4 bases and J lost 8, with 14 bases in between. Germline V gene lookup returns CDR1 SGHTA and CDR2 FQGNSA. The CDR3 totals 14 residues. The CDR3 DNA sequence: TGTGCCAGCAGCTCCGGTCGGGGGTACGAAAAACTGTTTTTT. Its translation: CASSSGRGYEKLFF.

The chain has TRBV7-8 and TRBJ2-3, with D perhaps matching TRBD1 (5 bases). V lost 7 bases, J lost 5 bases, and 10 bases lay in between. Germline V gene sequence: CDR1 SGHVS, CDR2 FQNEAQ. This CDR3 has 12 amino acids. The CDR3 loop is CASTQGGDTQYF. The CDR3 DNA is TGTGCCAGCACCCAGGGTGGAGATACGCAGTATTTT. Supplemented by reference TRBV7-8 and TRBJ2-3, the full variable domain reads GAGVSQSPRYKVAKRGQDVALRCDPISGHVSLFWYQQALGQGPEFLTYFQNEAQLDKSGLPSDRFFAERPEGSVSTLKIQRTQQEDSAVYLCASTQGGDTQYFGPGTRLTVL.

This clone was counted only a few times. The CDR3 loop reads CAWNARTGRDGYTF. CDR3 in DNA: TGTGCCTGGAACGCGAGGACAGGGCGTGATGGCTACACCTTC. V and J are TRBV30 and TRBJ1-2; 8 nucleotides align to TRBD1. The CDR3 is 14 amino acids. J lost 6 bases, V lost 4 bases, and 10 bases had no gene match. Germline loops: CDR1 GTSNPN, CDR2 SVGIG (reference sequence).

Worth noting for this clone: The junction departs from the called germline gene at one end, perhaps through a read error. This sequence joins TRBV6-2 or TRBV6-3 and TRBJ2-6; a possible D gene is TRBD1 (5 bases). Per the germline V gene, CDR1 is MNHEY and CDR2 is SVGEGT. The CDR3 length is 15 residues. CDR3 amino acids: CASSSRFPGANVLTF. CDR3 sequence (DNA): TGTGCCAGCAGTTCGAGGTTCCCTGGGGCCAACGTGCTGACTTTC.

The chain is built from TRBV4-1 and TRBJ2-7; 11 nucleotides agree with TRBD2. Trimming cost V 4 bases and J 3 bases; bases outside gene matches: 5. This CDR3 has 15 residues. Germline V CDR1 and CDR2: MGHRA, YSYEKL. As DNA, the CDR3 is TGCGCCAGCAGCCTTACTAGCGGGAGTAACTACGAGCAGTACTTC. As protein: CASSLTSGSNYEQYF.